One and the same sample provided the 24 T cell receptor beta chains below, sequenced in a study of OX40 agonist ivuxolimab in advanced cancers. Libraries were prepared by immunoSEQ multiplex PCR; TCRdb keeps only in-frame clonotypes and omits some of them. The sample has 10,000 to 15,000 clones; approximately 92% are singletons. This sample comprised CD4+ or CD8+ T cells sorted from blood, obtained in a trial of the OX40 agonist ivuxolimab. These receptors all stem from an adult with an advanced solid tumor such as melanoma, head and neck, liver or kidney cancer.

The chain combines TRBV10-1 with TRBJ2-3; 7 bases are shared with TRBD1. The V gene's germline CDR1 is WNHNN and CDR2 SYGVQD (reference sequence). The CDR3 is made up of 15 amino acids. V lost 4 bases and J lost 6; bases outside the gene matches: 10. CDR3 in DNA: TGCGCCAGCAGTGTAAAGGGGGCCGCTCCGGATACGCAGTATTTT. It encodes CASSVKGAAPDTQYF.

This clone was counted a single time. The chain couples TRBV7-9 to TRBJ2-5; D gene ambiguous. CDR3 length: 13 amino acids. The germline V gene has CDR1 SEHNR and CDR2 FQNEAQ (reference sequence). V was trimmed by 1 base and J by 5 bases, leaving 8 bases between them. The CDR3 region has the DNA TGTGCCAGCAGCTTAGGGGTTCGGGAGACCCAGTACTTC. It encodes CASSLGVRETQYF.

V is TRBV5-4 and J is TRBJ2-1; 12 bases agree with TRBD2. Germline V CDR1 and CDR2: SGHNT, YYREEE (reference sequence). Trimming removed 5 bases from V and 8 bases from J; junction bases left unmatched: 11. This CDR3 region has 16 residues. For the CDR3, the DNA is TGTGCCAGCAGTAAGACTCTAGCGGGAGGGTATGATGAGCAGTTCTTC. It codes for CASSKTLAGGYDEQFF.

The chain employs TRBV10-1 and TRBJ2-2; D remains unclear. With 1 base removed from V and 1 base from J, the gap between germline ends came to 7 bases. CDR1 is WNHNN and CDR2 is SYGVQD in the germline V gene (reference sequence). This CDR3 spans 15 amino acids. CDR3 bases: TGCGCCAGCAGTGAGTGTCACGAGAACACCGGGGAGCTGTTTTTT. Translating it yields CASSECHENTGELFF.

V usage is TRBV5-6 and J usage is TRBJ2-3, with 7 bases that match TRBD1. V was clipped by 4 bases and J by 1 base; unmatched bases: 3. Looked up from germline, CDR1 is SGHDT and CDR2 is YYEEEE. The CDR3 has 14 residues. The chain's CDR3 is CASSIGQGTDTQYF. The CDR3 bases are TGTGCCAGCAGCATTGGACAGGGCACAGATACGCAGTATTTT.

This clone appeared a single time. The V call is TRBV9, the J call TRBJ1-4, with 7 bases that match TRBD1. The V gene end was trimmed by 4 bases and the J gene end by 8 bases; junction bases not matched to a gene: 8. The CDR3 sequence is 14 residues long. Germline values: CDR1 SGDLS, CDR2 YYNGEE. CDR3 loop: CASSYGGGREKLFF. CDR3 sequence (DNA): TGTGCCAGCAGCTACGGAGGGGGCAGGGAAAAACTGTTTTTT.

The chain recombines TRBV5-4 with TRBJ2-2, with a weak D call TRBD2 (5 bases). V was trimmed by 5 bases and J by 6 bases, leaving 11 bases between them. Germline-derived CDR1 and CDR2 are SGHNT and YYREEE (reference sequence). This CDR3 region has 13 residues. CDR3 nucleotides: TGTGCCAGCAGATCCAACGGGGCCGGGGAGCTGTTTTTT. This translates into CASRSNGAGELFF.

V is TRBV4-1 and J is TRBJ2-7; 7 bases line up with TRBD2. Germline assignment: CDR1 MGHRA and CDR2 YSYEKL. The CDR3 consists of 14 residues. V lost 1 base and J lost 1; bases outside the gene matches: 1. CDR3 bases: TGCGCCAGCAGCCAAGGGGAGGGTTCCTACGAGCAGTACTTC. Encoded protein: CASSQGEGSYEQYF.

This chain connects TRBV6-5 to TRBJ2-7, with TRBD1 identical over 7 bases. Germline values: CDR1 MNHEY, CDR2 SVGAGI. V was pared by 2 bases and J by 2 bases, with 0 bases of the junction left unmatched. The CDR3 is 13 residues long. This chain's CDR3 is CASSYRGPYEQYF. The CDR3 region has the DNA TGTGCCAGCAGTTACAGGGGGCCCTACGAGCAGTACTTC.

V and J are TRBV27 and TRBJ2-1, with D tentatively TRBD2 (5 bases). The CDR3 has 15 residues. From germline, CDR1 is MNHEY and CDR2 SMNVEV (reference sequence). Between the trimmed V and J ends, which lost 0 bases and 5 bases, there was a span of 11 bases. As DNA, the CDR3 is TGTGCCAGCAGTTTATCAGGAGAGGGTCACAATGAGCAGTTCTTC. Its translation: CASSLSGEGHNEQFF.

The CDR3 protein is CASSPSAPLRFF. The CDR3 DNA is TGTGCCAGCAGTCCCTCCGCTCCTCTCAGGTTTTTT. This chain joins TRBV2 and TRBJ1-4, with D unresolved. Looked up from germline, CDR1 is SNHLY and CDR2 is FYNNEI. Between the trimmed V and J ends, which lost 5 bases and 16 bases, there was a span of 17 bases. This CDR3 has 12 residues.

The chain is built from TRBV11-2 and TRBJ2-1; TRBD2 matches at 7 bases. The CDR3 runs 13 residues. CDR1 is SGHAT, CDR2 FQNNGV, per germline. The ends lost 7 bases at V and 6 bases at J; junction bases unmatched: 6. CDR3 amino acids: CASMGGRSNEQFF. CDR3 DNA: TGTGCCAGCATGGGAGGGAGAAGCAATGAGCAGTTCTTC.

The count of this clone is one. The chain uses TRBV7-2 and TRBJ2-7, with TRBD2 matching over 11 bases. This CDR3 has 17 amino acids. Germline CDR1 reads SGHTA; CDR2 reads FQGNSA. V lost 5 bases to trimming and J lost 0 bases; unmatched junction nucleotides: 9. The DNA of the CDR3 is TGTGCCAGCAGCAGCGCCCCTCTAGCGGGGGGCTCCTACGAGCAGTACTTC. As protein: CASSSAPLAGGSYEQYF.

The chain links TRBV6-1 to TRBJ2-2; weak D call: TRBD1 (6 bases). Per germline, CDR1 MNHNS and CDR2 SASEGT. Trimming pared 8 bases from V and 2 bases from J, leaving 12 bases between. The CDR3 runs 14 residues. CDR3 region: CASESGVNTGELFF. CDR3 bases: TGTGCCAGCGAATCAGGGGTCAACACCGGGGAGCTGTTTTTT.

For the CDR3, the DNA is TGTGCCAGCAGCCCTGATAGCGGGGGGACAGATACGCAGTATTTT. Translated: CASSPDSGGTDTQYF. The chain joins TRBV7-5 to TRBJ2-3; the table names TRBD2, a call not compared with the DNA. TRBV7-5 is reported as a pseudogene. The CDR3 has 15 residues.

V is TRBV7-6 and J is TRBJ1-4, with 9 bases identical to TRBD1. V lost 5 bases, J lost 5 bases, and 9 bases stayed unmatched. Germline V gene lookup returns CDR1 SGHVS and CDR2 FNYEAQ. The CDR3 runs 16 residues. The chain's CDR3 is CASSHPTGTGNEKLFF. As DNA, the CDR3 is TGTGCCAGCAGCCATCCGACTGGGACAGGGAATGAAAAACTGTTTTTT.

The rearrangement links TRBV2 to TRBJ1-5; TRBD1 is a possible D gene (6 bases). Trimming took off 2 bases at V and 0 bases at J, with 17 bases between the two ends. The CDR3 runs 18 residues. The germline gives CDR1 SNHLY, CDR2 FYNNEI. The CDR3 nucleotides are TGTGCCAGCAGTGAACCATCCGGGACAAAATATAGCAATCAGCCCCAGCATTTT. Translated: CASSEPSGTKYSNQPQHF.

This CDR3 reads CASSLGSFPDTQYF. DNA of the CDR3: TGTGCCAGCAGCTTGGGCAGTTTCCCAGATACGCAGTATTTT. The chain couples TRBV7-7 to TRBJ2-3; no reliable D call. Between the trimmed V and J ends, which lost 3 bases and 4 bases, there was a span of 11 bases. There are 14 residues in the CDR3. The germline V gene has CDR1 SSHAT and CDR2 FNYEAQ (reference sequence). Complete variable domain (other parts from reference TRBV7-7 and TRBJ2-3): GAGVSQSPRYKVTKRGQDVTLRCDPISSHATLYWYQQALGQGPEFLTYFNYEAQPDKSGLPSDRFSAERPEGSISTLTIQRTEQRDSAMYRCASSLGSFPDTQYFGPGTRLTVL.

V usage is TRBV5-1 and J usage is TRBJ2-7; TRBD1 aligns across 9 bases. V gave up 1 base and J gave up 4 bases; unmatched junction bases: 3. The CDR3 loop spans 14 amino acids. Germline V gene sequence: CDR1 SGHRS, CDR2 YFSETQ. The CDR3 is CASSLQQGAYEQYF. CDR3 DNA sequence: TGCGCCAGCAGCTTGCAACAGGGGGCATACGAGCAGTACTTC.

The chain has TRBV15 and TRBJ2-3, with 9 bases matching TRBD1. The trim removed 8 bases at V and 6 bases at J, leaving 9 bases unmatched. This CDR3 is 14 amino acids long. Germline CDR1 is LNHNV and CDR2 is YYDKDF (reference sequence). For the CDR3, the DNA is TGTGCCACCGCTAATACAGGGGGCGCCGATACGCAGTATTTT. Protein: CATANTGGADTQYF.

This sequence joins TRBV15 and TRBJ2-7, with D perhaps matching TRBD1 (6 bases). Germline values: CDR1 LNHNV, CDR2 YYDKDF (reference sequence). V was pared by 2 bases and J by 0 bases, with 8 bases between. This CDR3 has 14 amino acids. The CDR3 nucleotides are TGTGCCACCAGCAGACAGGGGAGCTCCTACGAGCAGTACTTC. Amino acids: CATSRQGSSYEQYF.

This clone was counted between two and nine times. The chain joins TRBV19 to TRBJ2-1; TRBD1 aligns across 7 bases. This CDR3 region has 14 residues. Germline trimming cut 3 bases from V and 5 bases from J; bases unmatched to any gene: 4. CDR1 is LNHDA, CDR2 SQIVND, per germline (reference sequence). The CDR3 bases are TGTGCCAGTAGTATGACAGGGATCAACAATGAGCAGTTCTTC. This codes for CASSMTGINNEQFF.

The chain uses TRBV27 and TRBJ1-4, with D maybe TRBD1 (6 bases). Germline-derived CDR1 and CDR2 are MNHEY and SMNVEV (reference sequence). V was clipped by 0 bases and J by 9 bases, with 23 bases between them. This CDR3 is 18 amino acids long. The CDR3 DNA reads TGTGCCAGCAGTTTATCTGGCCCGAGGGGGGACGGGCTCAAAAAACTGTTTTTT. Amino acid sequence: CASSLSGPRGDGLKKLFF. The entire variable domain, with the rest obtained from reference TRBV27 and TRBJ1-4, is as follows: EAQVTQNPRYLITVTGKKLTVTCSQNMNHEYMSWYRQDPGLGLRQIYYSMNVEVTDKGDVPEGYKVSRKEKRNFPLILESPSPNQTSLYFCASSLSGPRGDGLKKLFFGSGTQLSVL.

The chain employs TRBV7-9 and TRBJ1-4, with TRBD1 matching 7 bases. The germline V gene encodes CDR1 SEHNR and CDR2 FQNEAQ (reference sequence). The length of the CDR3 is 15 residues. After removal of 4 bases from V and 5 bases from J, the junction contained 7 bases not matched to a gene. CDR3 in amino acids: CASSSTGTVNEKLFF. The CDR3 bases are TGTGCCAGCAGCTCAACCGGGACAGTCAATGAAAAACTGTTTTTT.